The 20 T cell receptor beta chains listed next were all sequenced from one sample in a study of T cell responses to AZD1222 COVID-19 vaccine. Assay used: immunoSEQ multiplex PCR; TCRdb lists only in-frame clones, some missing. The profile shows approximately 120,000 clones, around 85% of them singletons. This specimen consisted of peripheral blood, obtained 28 days after the second AZD1222 dose. Source of these receptors: an adult who received the AZD1222 COVID-19 vaccine.

CDR3 in amino acids: CASSPRMGDPNTEAFF. Written as DNA, the CDR3 is TGTGCCAGCAGCCCCCGAATGGGGGATCCGAACACTGAAGCTTTCTTT. This chain links TRBV3-1 (or the pseudogene TRBV3-2) with TRBJ1-1, with TRBD1 as a possible D gene (5 bases). Germline-derived CDR1 and CDR2 are LGHDT and YNNKEL (reference sequence). The V end lost 4 bases, the J end lost 1 base, and 16 bases lay between the germline ends. The length of the CDR3 is 16 residues.

V gene TRBV30 combines with J gene TRBJ1-6; possibly TRBD1 for D (5 bases). The CDR3 loop spans 12 amino acids. The V and J ends lost 4 bases and 10 bases respectively, with 11 bases between them. CDR1 and CDR2 from the germline V gene are GTSNPN and SVGIG (reference sequence). The CDR3 sequence is CAWNRGESPLHF. The CDR3 DNA is TGTGCCTGGAATAGGGGAGAGTCACCCCTCCACTTT. Based on the CDR3 plus reference TRBV30 and TRBJ1-6, the full variable domain is SQTIHQWPATLVQPVGSPLSLECTVEGTSNPNLYWYRQAAGRGLQLLFYSVGIGQISSEVPQNLSASRPQDRQFILSSKKLLLSDSGFYLCAWNRGESPLHFGNGTRLTVT.

The V gene is TRBV27, the J gene TRBJ2-7; possible D gene TRBD1, 6 bases. Germline CDR1 reads MNHEY; CDR2 reads SMNVEV (reference sequence). The ends were cut back, 5 bases at V and 3 bases at J, with 14 bases in the middle. CDR3 length equals 14 residues. DNA for the CDR3: TGTGCCAGCAGTCAGCAGGGGATTAGCTACGAGCAGTACTTC. Its translation is CASSQQGISYEQYF.

This chain connects TRBV9 to TRBJ2-3; D perhaps matches TRBD2 (6 bases). This CDR3 contains 14 residues. CDR1 SGDLS and CDR2 YYNGEE come from the germline V gene. V lost 0 bases and J 4 bases, leaving 9 bases between the germline ends. The CDR3 DNA reads TGTGCCAGCAGCGTAGCGGGGGTGGCAGATACGCAGTATTTT. Its translation is CASSVAGVADTQYF.

The chain recombines TRBV5-5 with TRBJ2-7; 9 bases map to TRBD1. The length of the CDR3 is 15 residues. Germline CDR1 and CDR2: SGHKS and YYEKEE (reference sequence). V shed 4 bases and J 1 base; nucleotides not matched to a gene: 6. CDR3 sequence: CASSAGQGPSYEQYF. Here the CDR3 DNA reads TGTGCCAGCAGCGCGGGACAGGGACCTTCCTACGAGCAGTACTTC.

CDR3 DNA sequence: TGTGCCAGCAGCCAAGGGGGTTATCTTAACTATGGCTACACCTTC. Translating gives CASSQGGYLNYGYTF. The V gene is TRBV3-1 (or the pseudogene TRBV3-2), the J gene TRBJ1-2; D remains unclear. The ends were cut back, 1 base at V and 1 base at J, with 10 bases in the middle. There are 15 residues in the CDR3. Germline V lookup: CDR1 LGHDT, CDR2 YNNKEL (reference sequence).

The genes are TRBV12-3 or TRBV12-4 and TRBJ2-1, with a tentative D call TRBD2 (5 bases). This CDR3 spans 13 amino acids. Trimming pared 4 bases from V and 8 bases from J, leaving 12 bases between. The CDR3 loop is CASSSSSPHEQFF. CDR3 nucleotides: TGTGCCAGCAGTTCGTCTAGCCCCCATGAGCAGTTCTTC.

This chain connects TRBV6-5 to TRBJ1-2, with 10 bases that match TRBD1. The CDR3 covers 16 residues. The V gene's germline CDR1 is MNHEY and CDR2 SVGAGI. V lost 2 bases to trimming and J lost 3 bases; unmatched junction nucleotides: 6. The CDR3 DNA reads TGTGCCAGCAGTTACGATCTGGACAGGGGGGACTATGGCTACACCTTC. It codes for CASSYDLDRGDYGYTF.

The gene calls are TRBV19 and TRBJ2-3, with 9 nucleotides matching TRBD2. This CDR3 is built from 13 residues. Germline values: CDR1 LNHDA, CDR2 SQIVND (reference sequence). J lost 5 bases, V lost 7 bases, and 4 bases had no gene match. The CDR3 reads CASKPSGVDTQYF. In nucleotides, the CDR3 is TGTGCCAGTAAGCCTAGCGGGGTAGATACGCAGTATTTT. Drawing the rest from reference TRBV19 and TRBJ2-3, the complete variable domain is DGGITQSPKYLFRKEGQNVTLSCEQNLNHDAMYWYRQDPGQGLRLIYYSQIVNDFQKGDIAEGYSVSREKKESFPLTVTSAQKNPTAFYLCASKPSGVDTQYFGPGTRLTVL.

The rearrangement uses TRBV5-1 and TRBJ1-5; unclear D gene. The V and J ends lost 0 bases and 0 bases respectively, with 7 bases between them. The germline gives CDR1 SGHRS, CDR2 YFSETQ. The CDR3 totals 15 residues. Written as DNA, the CDR3 is TGCGCCAGCAGCTTGGATGGAGATAGCAATCAGCCCCAGCATTTT. The encoded protein is CASSLDGDSNQPQHF.

The V and J genes are TRBV6-5 and TRBJ1-2; 8 nucleotides align to TRBD1. Germline lookup yields CDR1 MNHEY and CDR2 SVGAGI. The length of the CDR3 is 12 residues. The V segment lost 5 bases and the J segment 8 bases; nucleotides outside the gene matches: 4. The CDR3 reads CASSRTGNGYTF. In DNA form, the CDR3 reads TGTGCCAGCAGTCGGACAGGGAACGGCTACACCTTC.

The chain recombines TRBV3-1 (or the pseudogene TRBV3-2) with TRBJ1-4; D call uncertain. This CDR3 contains 14 residues. The germline gives CDR1 LGHDT, CDR2 YNNKEL (reference sequence). Trimming shortened V by 3 bases and J by 6 bases, and 11 bases separated the two germline ends. The CDR3 DNA reads TGTGCCAGCAGCCAGGCCGAGCCCCATGAAAAACTGTTTTTT. It codes for CASSQAEPHEKLFF.

This chain links TRBV2 with TRBJ2-3; D is perhaps TRBD1 (6 bases). The germline CDR1 and CDR2 sequences are SNHLY and FYNNEI. The CDR3 spans 15 residues. Trimming took 5 bases from V and 0 from J, leaving 12 bases between them. DNA of the CDR3: TGTGCCAGCAGTTTAACAGGGATAAGCACAGATACGCAGTATTTT. Residues: CASSLTGISTDTQYF.

This clone was detected once. The V and J genes are TRBV6-5 and TRBJ1-2; D is perhaps TRBD1 (5 bases). Trimming shortened V by 0 bases and J by 6 bases, and 14 bases separated the two germline ends. CDR1 and CDR2 (germline): MNHEY, SVGAGI. The CDR3 length is 15 residues. The CDR3 DNA sequence: TGTGCCAGCAGTTACTCGGGGCAGCCGAGGGATGGCTACACCTTC. Translation gives CASSYSGQPRDGYTF.

V and J are TRBV4-3 and TRBJ2-2, with D possibly being TRBD2 (5 bases). The CDR3 loop spans 15 amino acids. With 0 bases removed from V and 7 bases from J, the gap between germline ends came to 12 bases. Germline-derived CDR1 and CDR2 are LGHNA and YSLEER. In DNA, the CDR3 is TGCGCCAGCAGCCAAGACTTTGAAGGAGGCGGGGAGCTGTTTTTT. Protein sequence: CASSQDFEGGGELFF.

The J gene is TRBJ2-5, the V gene TRBV21-1; the D call in the table, TRBD1, was not verified against the DNA. TRBV21-1 is a documented pseudogene. The length of the CDR3 is 17 residues. The CDR3: CASILNALGTGQETQYF. CDR3 in DNA: TGTGCCAGCATCCTAAACGCCCTTGGGACAGGCCAAGAGACCCAGTACTTC.

The chain is built from TRBV11-2 and TRBJ1-5, with D perhaps TRBD1 (6 bases). The V and J ends lost 4 bases and 2 bases respectively, with 12 bases between them. Germline lookup yields CDR1 SGHAT and CDR2 FQNNGV. CDR3 length equals 15 residues. CDR3 coding DNA: TGTGCCAGCAGCTCAGGGGTACGGGGCAATCAGCCCCAGCATTTT. Encoded protein: CASSSGVRGNQPQHF.

The V gene is TRBV5-1, the J gene TRBJ1-2; D possibly corresponds to TRBD1 (5 bases). Trimming removed 6 bases from V and 2 bases from J, with 11 bases in between. The germline V gene encodes CDR1 SGHRS and CDR2 YFSETQ. This CDR3 has 13 amino acids. The CDR3 nucleotides are TGCGCCAGCACCACAGGACCAAACTATGGCTACACCTTC. As protein: CASTTGPNYGYTF.

This chain joins TRBV19 and TRBJ2-6; D perhaps matches TRBD1 (6 bases). The CDR3 consists of 17 residues. Germline V gene data show CDR1 as LNHDA and CDR2 as SQIVND (reference sequence). V lost 5 bases to trimming and J lost 0 bases, with 14 bases between them. The CDR3 region is CASSLGARSSGANVLTF. DNA of the CDR3: TGTGCCAGTAGTCTGGGGGCAAGAAGCTCTGGGGCCAACGTCCTGACTTTC.

The rearrangement joins TRBV7-7 to TRBJ2-3, with a tentative D call TRBD2 (7 bases). The CDR3 covers 16 residues. V was trimmed by 4 bases and J by 1 base, leaving 15 bases between them. Germline-derived CDR1 and CDR2 are SSHAT and FNYEAQ (reference sequence). This CDR3 is CASSSNSGGGTDTQYF. CDR3 nucleotide sequence: TGTGCCAGCAGCTCCAACTCGGGGGGCGGCACAGATACGCAGTATTTT.